This TCR beta chain was sequenced in a study of blood T cell repertoires in COVID-19. The wider study: Acute-phase and convalescent COVID-19 samples originated in the United States, Italy and Spain. Sources were T cells, B-cell-depleted T cells, or PBMCs; the material itself was cDNA or gDNA.

The CDR3 is made up of 16 amino acids. Per the germline V gene, CDR1 is LGHDT and CDR2 is YNNKEL (reference sequence). The trim removed 1 base at V and 5 bases at J, leaving 6 bases unmatched. Per the study methods: Amplification of reference gene primers provided the estimated nucleated cell counts. This table comes from immunoSEQ multiplex PCR, and its TCRdb copy is limited to in-frame clones, with some not included. V and J calls and clone size come straight from that table; D and trimming were deduced from the DNA. The sample holds more than 95,000 clones, roughly 90% seen once. The TCR originated in a human donor in a cohort sampled during active COVID-19. The chain uses TRBV3-1 (or the pseudogene TRBV3-2) and TRBJ1-5, with 9 nucleotides matching TRBD1. Sequenced sample: peripheral blood. The CDR3 spells CASSQGDREGYQPQHF. The DNA of the CDR3 is TGTGCCAGCAGCCAAGGGGACAGGGAGGGATATCAGCCCCAGCATTTT.